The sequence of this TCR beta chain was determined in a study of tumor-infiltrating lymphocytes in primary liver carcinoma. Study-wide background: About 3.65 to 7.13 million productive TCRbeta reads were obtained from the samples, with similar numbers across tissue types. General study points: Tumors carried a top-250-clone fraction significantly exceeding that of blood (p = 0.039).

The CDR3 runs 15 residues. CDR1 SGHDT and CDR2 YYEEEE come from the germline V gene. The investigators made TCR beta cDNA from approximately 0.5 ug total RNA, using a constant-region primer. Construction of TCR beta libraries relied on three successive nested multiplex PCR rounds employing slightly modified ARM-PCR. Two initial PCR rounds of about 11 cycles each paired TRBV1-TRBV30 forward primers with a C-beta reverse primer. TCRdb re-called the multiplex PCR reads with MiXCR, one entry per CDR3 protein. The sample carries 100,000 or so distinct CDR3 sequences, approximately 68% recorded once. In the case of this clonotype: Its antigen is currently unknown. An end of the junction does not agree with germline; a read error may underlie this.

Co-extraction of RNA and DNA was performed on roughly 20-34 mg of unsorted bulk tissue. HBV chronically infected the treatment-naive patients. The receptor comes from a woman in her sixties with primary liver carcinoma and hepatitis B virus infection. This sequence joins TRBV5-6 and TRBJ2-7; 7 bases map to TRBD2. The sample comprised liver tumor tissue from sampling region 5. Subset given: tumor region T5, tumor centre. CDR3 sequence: CASSSRLAGSYEQYF. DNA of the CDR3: TGTGCCAGCAGCTCCCGGTTAGCGGGCTCCTACGAACAGTACTTC.